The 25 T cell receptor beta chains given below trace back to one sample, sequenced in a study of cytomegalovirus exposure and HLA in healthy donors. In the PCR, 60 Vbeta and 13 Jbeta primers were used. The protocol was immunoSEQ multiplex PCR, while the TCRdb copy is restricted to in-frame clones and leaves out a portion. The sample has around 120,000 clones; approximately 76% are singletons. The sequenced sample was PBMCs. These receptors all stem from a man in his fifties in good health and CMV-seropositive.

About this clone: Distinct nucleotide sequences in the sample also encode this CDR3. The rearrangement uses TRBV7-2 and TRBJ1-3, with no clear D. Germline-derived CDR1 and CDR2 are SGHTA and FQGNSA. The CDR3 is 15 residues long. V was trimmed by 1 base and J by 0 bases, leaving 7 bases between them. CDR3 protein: CASSLGSGSGNTIYF. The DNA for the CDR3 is TGTGCCAGCAGCTTAGGGTCAGGCTCTGGAAACACCATATATTTT.

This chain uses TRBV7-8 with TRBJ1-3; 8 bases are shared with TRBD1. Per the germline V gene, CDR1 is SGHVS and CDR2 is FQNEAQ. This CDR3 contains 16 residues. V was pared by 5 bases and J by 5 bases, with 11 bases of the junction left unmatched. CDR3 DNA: TGTGCCAGCAGCCCCGACGGGACAGGCTCAAGAAACACCATATATTTT. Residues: CASSPDGTGSRNTIYF. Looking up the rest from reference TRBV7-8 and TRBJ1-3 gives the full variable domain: GAGVSQSPRYKVAKRGQDVALRCDPISGHVSLFWYQQALGQGPEFLTYFQNEAQLDKSGLPSDRFFAERPEGSVSTLKIQRTQQEDSAVYLCASSPDGTGSRNTIYFGEGSWLTVV.

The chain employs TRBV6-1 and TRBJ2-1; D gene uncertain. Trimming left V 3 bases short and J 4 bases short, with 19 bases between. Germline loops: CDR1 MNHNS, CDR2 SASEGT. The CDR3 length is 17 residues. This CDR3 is CASSDDPKEYSYNEQFF. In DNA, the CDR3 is TGTGCCAGCAGTGACGACCCCAAGGAGTACTCTTACAATGAGCAGTTCTTC.

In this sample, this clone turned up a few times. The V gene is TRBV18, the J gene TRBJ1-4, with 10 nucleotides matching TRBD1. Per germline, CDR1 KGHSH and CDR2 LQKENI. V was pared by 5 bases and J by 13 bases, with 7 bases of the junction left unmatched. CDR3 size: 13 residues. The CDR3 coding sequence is TGTGCCAGCTCATCGAGCCGGGACAGGGGACTGTTTTTT. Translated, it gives CASSSSRDRGLFF.

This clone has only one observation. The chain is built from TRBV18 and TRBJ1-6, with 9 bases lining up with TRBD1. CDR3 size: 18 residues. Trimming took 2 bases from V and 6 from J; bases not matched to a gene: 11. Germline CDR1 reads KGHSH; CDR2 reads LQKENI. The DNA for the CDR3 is TGTGCCAGCTCACCAAGCGGGGCGGGGACAGGGTTTAATTCACCCCTCCACTTT. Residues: CASSPSGAGTGFNSPLHF.

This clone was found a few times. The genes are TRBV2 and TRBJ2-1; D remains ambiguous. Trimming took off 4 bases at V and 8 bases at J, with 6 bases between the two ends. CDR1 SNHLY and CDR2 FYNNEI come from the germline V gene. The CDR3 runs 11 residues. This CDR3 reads CASSVSHEQFF. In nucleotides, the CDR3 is TGTGCCAGCAGTGTTAGTCATGAGCAGTTCTTC.

CDR3 bases: TGTGCCAGCAGCAAAGTGGCAGGGAAATCCTACGAGCAGTACTTC. It codes for CASSKVAGKSYEQYF. The chain links TRBV21-1 to TRBJ2-7; no check of the table's D call, TRBD1, against the DNA was made. TRBV21-1 is tagged as a pseudogene. CDR3 size: 15 residues.

CDR3 residues: CASRGTGLNEKLFF. CDR3 DNA: TGTGCCAGCAGGGGGACAGGGCTGAATGAAAAACTGTTTTTT. This chain connects TRBV7-9 to TRBJ1-4, with 9 bases aligning to TRBD1. The CDR3 consists of 14 residues. Per the germline V gene, CDR1 is SEHNR and CDR2 is FQNEAQ (reference sequence). The trim removed 6 bases at V and 5 bases at J, leaving 4 bases unmatched. The complete variable domain, with remaining parts taken from reference TRBV7-9 and TRBJ1-4, reads DTGVSQNPRHKITKRGQNVTFRCDPISEHNRLYWYRQTLGQGPEFLTYFQNEAQLEKSRLLSDRFSAERPKGSFSTLEIQRTEQGDSAMYLCASRGTGLNEKLFFGSGTQLSVL.

Here the CDR3 reads CASSLEGAPYNEQFF. In DNA, the CDR3 is TGCGCCAGCAGCTTGGAGGGGGCTCCCTACAATGAGCAGTTCTTC. The rearrangement uses TRBV5-1 and TRBJ2-1; 7 bases are a match to TRBD1. Germline CDR1 and CDR2: SGHRS and YFSETQ. J lost 2 bases, V lost 0 bases, and 2 bases had no gene match. The CDR3 spans 15 residues. Combining the CDR3 with reference TRBV5-1 and TRBJ2-1 gives the whole variable domain KAGVTQTPRYLIKTRGQQVTLSCSPISGHRSVSWYQQTPGQGLQFLFEYFSETQRNKGNFPGRFSGRQFSNSRSEMNVSTLELGDSALYLCASSLEGAPYNEQFFGPGTRLTVL.

CDR3 sequence reads: CASSVDYNNEQFF. In nucleotides, the CDR3 is TGTGCCAGCAGTGTGGACTATAACAATGAGCAGTTCTTC. V gene TRBV2 combines with J gene TRBJ2-1; D perhaps matches TRBD2 (6 bases). CDR1 and CDR2 (germline): SNHLY, FYNNEI. Trimming cost V 4 bases and J 5 bases, with 9 bases left between them. CDR3 length: 13 residues. Full variable domain (remainder filled in from reference TRBV2 and TRBJ2-1): EPEVTQTPSHQVTQMGQEVILRCVPISNHLYFYWYRQILGQKVEFLVSFYNNEISEKSEIFDDQFSVERPDGSNFTLKIRSTKLEDSAMYFCASSVDYNNEQFFGPGTRLTVL.

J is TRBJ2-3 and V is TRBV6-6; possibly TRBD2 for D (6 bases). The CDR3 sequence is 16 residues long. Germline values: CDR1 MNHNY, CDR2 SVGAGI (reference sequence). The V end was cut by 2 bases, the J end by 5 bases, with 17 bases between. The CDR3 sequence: CASSYGINRREDTQYF. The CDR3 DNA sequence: TGTGCCAGCAGTTACGGGATAAACCGGAGGGAAGATACGCAGTATTTT.

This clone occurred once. Here the CDR3 reads CASSLGLDRTYEQYF. CDR3 bases: TGTGCCAGCAGCTTGGGACTGGACAGGACCTACGAGCAGTACTTC. The genes are TRBV5-6 and TRBJ2-7; TRBD1 agrees at 7 bases. V dropped 0 bases and J dropped 2; count of bases not matched to a gene: 5. CDR3 length: 15 amino acids. The germline V gene encodes CDR1 SGHDT and CDR2 YYEEEE. The variable domain in full, with the rest retrieved from reference TRBV5-6 and TRBJ2-7, is DAGVTQSPTHLIKTRGQQVTLRCSPKSGHDTVSWYQQALGQGPQFIFQYYEEEERQRGNFPDRFSGHQFPNYSSELNVNALLLGDSALYLCASSLGLDRTYEQYFGPGTRLTVT.

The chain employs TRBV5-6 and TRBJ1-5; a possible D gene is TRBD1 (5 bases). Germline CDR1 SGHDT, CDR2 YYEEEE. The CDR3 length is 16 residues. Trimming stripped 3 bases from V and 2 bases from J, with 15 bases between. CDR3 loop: CASSWGSPGGNQPQHF. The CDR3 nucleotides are TGTGCCAGCAGCTGGGGGTCCCCGGGGGGCAATCAGCCCCAGCATTTT.

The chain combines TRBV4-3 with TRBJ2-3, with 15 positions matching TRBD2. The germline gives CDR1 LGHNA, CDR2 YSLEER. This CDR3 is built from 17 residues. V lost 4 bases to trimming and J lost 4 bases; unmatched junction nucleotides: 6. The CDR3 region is CASSPGLAGGFSDTQYF. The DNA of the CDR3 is TGCGCCAGCAGCCCGGGACTAGCGGGGGGTTTTTCAGATACGCAGTATTTT.

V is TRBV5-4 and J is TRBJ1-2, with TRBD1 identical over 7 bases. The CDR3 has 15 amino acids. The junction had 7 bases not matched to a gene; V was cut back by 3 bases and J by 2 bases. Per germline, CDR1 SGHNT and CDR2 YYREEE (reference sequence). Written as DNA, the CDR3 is TGTGCCAGCAGCTGGAAAACGACAGGGAACTATGGCTACACCTTC. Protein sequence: CASSWKTTGNYGYTF.

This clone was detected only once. DNA of the CDR3: TGCGCCAGCAGCCAAAGCCCGACCGGGACTAGCGGGAGGGGTGAGCAGTTCTTC. This sequence encodes CASSQSPTGTSGRGEQFF. This sequence joins TRBV4-1 and TRBJ2-1; 16 bases map to TRBD2. Trimming removed 2 bases from V and 9 bases from J; junction bases left unmatched: 10. Germline CDR1 reads MGHRA; CDR2 reads YSYEKL. CDR3 length: 18 amino acids.

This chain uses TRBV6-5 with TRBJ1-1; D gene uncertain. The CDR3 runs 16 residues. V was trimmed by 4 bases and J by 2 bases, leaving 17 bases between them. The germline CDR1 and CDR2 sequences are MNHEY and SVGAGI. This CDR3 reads CASSFLPRVRNTEAFF. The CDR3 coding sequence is TGTGCCAGCAGTTTTCTGCCCCGGGTTAGAAACACTGAAGCTTTCTTT.

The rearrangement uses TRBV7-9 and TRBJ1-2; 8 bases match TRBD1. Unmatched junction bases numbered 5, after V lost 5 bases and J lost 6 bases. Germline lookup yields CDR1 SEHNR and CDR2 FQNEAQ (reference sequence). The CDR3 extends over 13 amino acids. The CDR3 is CASSPKTGDGYTF. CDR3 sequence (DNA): TGTGCCAGCAGCCCAAAGACAGGGGATGGCTACACCTTC.

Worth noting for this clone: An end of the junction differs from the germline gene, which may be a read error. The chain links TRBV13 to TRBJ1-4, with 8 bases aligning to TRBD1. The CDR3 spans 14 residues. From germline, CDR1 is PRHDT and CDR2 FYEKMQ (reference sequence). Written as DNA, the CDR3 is TGTGCCAGCAGCCCGCAGGGGGCTAAGGAAAAACTGTTTTTT. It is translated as CASSPQGAKEKLFF.

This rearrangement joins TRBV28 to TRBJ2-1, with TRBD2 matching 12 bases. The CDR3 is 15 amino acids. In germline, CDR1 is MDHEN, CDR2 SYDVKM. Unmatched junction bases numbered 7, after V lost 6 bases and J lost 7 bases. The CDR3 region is CASRHTSGRRNEQFF. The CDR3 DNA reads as TGTGCCAGCAGACACACTAGCGGGAGGCGGAATGAGCAGTTCTTC.

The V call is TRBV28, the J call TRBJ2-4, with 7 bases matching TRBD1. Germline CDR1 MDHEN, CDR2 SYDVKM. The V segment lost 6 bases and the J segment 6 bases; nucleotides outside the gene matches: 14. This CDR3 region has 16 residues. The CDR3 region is CASRRSGQLRVNIQYF. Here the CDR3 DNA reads TGTGCCAGCAGGAGATCGGGACAGTTAAGGGTAAACATTCAGTACTTC.

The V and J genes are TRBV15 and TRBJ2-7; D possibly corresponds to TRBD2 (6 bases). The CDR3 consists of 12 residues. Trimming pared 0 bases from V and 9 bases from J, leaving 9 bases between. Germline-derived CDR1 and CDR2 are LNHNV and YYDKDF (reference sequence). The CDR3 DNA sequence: TGTGCCACCAGCAGAGATTCGCGGGGGCAGTACTTC. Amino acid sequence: CATSRDSRGQYF.

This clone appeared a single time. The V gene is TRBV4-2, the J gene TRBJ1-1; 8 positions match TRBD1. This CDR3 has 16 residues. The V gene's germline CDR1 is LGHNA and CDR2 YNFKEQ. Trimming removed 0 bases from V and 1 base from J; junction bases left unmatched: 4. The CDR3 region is CASSQDGGTGNTEAFF. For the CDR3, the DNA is TGTGCCAGCAGCCAAGATGGGGGGACAGGGAACACTGAAGCTTTCTTT.

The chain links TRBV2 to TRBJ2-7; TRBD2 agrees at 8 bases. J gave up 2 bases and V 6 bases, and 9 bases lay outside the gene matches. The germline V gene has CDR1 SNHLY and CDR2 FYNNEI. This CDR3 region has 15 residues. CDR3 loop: CASSGVLAGPYEQYF. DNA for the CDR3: TGTGCCAGCAGCGGCGTATTAGCGGGGCCCTACGAGCAGTACTTC.

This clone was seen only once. The CDR3 DNA follows: TGTGCCAGTGCAGGGACAGGGTCCAAAAACATTCAGTACTTC. It translates to CASAGTGSKNIQYF. V and J are TRBV19 and TRBJ2-4, with 9 bases that match TRBD1. Per the germline V gene, CDR1 is LNHDA and CDR2 is SQIVND (reference sequence). CDR3 length: 14 amino acids. Trimming at V came to 8 bases and at J to 2 bases, leaving 4 bases not matched to a gene.